The 22 T cell receptor beta chains presented below share a single source sample, sequenced in a study of human T cells and chemical hapten exposure. One entry per CDR3 protein results from TCRdb running MiXCR on the RACE reads. The profile shows about 270,000 distinct CDR3 sequences, 7.5% to 8% of them singletons. Time point specified: pre-sensitization, week 0. Treatment here: therapeutic diphenylcyclopropenone sensitization with weekly scalp DPC. The sample in question was whole blood, obtained in connection with sensitization to the hapten diphenylcyclopropenone (DPC). The receptors shown here come from a man between 18 and 29 years old with alopecia areata. Some clones in this sample may be carry-over from other donors' samples.

The chain has TRBV9 and TRBJ1-6; D gene ambiguous. V was pared by 4 bases and J by 4 bases, with 21 bases between. Germline lookup yields CDR1 SGDLS and CDR2 YYNGEE. This CDR3 has 18 amino acids. As DNA, the CDR3 is TGTGCCAGCAGCCCAAGGGTCCACAGCGGGCCATATAATTCACCCCTCCACTTT. This translates into CASSPRVHSGPYNSPLHF.

In this sample, this clonotype turned up a few times. The chain combines TRBV20-1 with TRBJ2-7, with D tentatively TRBD1 (6 bases). V lost 6 bases and J lost 2, with 14 bases in between. The CDR3 is 13 amino acids. Germline loops: CDR1 DFQATT, CDR2 SNEGSKA (reference sequence). The CDR3 DNA follows: TGCAGTGCCCCCCGACAGGAGACCTACGAGCAGTACTTC. Translating gives CSAPRQETYEQYF.

The J gene is TRBJ1-1, the V gene TRBV7-2; 7 positions match TRBD1. J lost 4 bases, V lost 1 base, and 3 bases had no gene match. CDR1 SGHTA and CDR2 FQGNSA come from the germline V gene. The CDR3 is 14 residues long. CDR3 protein: CASSLDRGGTEAFF. The CDR3 nucleotides read TGTGCCAGCAGCTTAGACAGGGGCGGCACTGAAGCTTTCTTT.

A few counts support this clonotype. The chain couples TRBV20-1 to TRBJ1-1; D unclear. CDR1 is DFQATT and CDR2 is SNEGSKA in the germline V gene (reference sequence). This CDR3 has 13 residues. V lost 8 bases to trimming and J lost 0 bases, with 13 bases between them. DNA for the CDR3: TGCAGTACCCTCGGAGGGATGAACACTGAAGCTTTCTTT. The encoded protein is CSTLGGMNTEAFF.

This clonotype appeared a few times. The V and J genes are TRBV24-1 and TRBJ1-1; no definite D call. CDR1 and CDR2 (germline): KGHDR, SFDVKD. CDR3 length: 16 residues. V was pared by 3 bases and J by 2 bases, with 15 bases between. CDR3 sequence: CATSDLTGKVNTEAFF. Here the CDR3 DNA reads TGTGCCACCAGTGATCTGACGGGGAAAGTTAACACTGAAGCTTTCTTT.

The chain links TRBV28 to TRBJ2-2; no definite D call. The germline CDR1 and CDR2 sequences are MDHEN and SYDVKM. The CDR3 extends over 13 amino acids. Trimming stripped 8 bases from V and 9 bases from J, with 16 bases between. DNA for the CDR3: TGTGCCAGCGGGCAGAGTCTAGTCCGGGAGCTGTTTTTT. Translated: CASGQSLVRELFF.

This clonotype was seen more than once but under ten times. The J gene is TRBJ1-1, the V gene TRBV12-3 or TRBV12-4, with D possibly matching TRBD1 (6 bases). V shed 3 bases and J shed 6 bases, with 14 bases lying between them. This CDR3 has 14 amino acids. The CDR3 region is CASSFHREGAEAFF. CDR3 nucleotides: TGTGCCAGCAGTTTCCACAGGGAAGGAGCTGAAGCTTTCTTT.

This clonotype was counted at least ten times. The genes are TRBV20-1 and TRBJ2-5; 8 nucleotides match TRBD2. Germline V gives CDR1 DFQATT, CDR2 SNEGSKA (reference sequence). The CDR3 runs to 15 residues. With V trimmed by 2 bases and J by 2 bases, 7 bases remained unmatched. CDR3 nucleotides: TGCAGTGCTAGATATCCGGGACTAGGTCAAGAGACCCAGTACTTC. Amino acid sequence: CSARYPGLGQETQYF.

The chain joins TRBV6-5 to TRBJ1-1, with D hard to call. Germline CDR1 MNHEY, CDR2 SVGAGI. The ends were cut back, 0 bases at V and 6 bases at J, with 17 bases in the middle. The CDR3 is 16 amino acids. The CDR3 DNA sequence: TGTGCCAGCAGTTACTCGATGCCCTACAGTAGCTCTGAAGCTTTCTTT. Translated: CASSYSMPYSSSEAFF.

This clonotype has only a few counts. V is TRBV6-5 and J is TRBJ2-7; the D gene could be TRBD1 or TRBD2 (5 bases each). Germline CDR1 is MNHEY and CDR2 is SVGAGI. Deletions cut 10 bases from V and 2 bases from J, with 15 bases between. This CDR3 contains 13 residues. The CDR3 reads CATAPGRTYEQYV. CDR3 nucleotides: TGTGCCACCGCGCCGGGACGGACCTACGAGCAGTACGTC.

This clonotype was counted between two and nine times. This rearrangement joins TRBV5-1 to TRBJ2-3; 12 bases fit TRBD2. The CDR3 totals 15 residues. Losses at the gene ends were 4 bases for V and 6 bases for J; bases not matched to a gene: 6. CDR1 is SGHRS, CDR2 YFSETQ, per germline. The CDR3 loop reads CASSPWTSGADTQYF. The DNA for the CDR3 is TGCGCCAGCAGCCCGTGGACTAGCGGGGCGGATACGCAGTATTTT.

This clonotype turned up a few times. The chain couples TRBV24-1 to TRBJ2-5; D not certain. The CDR3 extends over 13 amino acids. Trimming removed 3 bases from V and 7 bases from J, with 11 bases in between. CDR1 and CDR2 (germline): KGHDR, SFDVKD. The CDR3 is CATSDAVRTTQYF. CDR3 sequence (DNA): TGTGCCACCAGTGATGCGGTCAGGACGACCCAGTACTTC.

This clonotype was found many times. J is TRBJ1-6 and V is TRBV20-1; 9 bases fit TRBD1. This CDR3 is built from 19 residues. Trimming at V came to 3 bases and at J to 6 bases, leaving 18 bases not matched to a gene. Per the germline V gene, CDR1 is DFQATT and CDR2 is SNEGSKA (reference sequence). CDR3 nucleotide sequence: TGCAGTGCTAGTCCCCTCGGGGACAGGGTTAGTGGGGCTAATTCACCCCTCCACTTT. It yields the protein CSASPLGDRVSGANSPLHF.

This chain joins TRBV28 and TRBJ1-1; D is uncertain. The V and J ends lost 3 bases and 5 bases respectively, with 7 bases between them. The CDR3 is 12 amino acids. Germline assignment: CDR1 MDHEN and CDR2 SYDVKM. CDR3 sequence reads: CASSFFQTEAFF. CDR3 coding DNA: TGTGCCAGCAGTTTTTTCCAGACTGAAGCTTTCTTT.

This clonotype was seen only a few times. V is TRBV7-9 and J is TRBJ1-6; D gene uncertain. The germline gives CDR1 SEHNR, CDR2 FQNEAQ (reference sequence). V lost 4 bases and J 13 bases, leaving 20 bases between the germline ends. This CDR3 is 15 amino acids long. The CDR3 loop reads CASSWSTLLRAPLHF. Written as DNA, the CDR3 is TGTGCCAGCAGCTGGTCTACGCTTCTGCGGGCTCCCCTCCACTTT.

This clonotype turned up a few times. The chain combines TRBV11-2 with TRBJ2-7; the match to TRBD2 covers 13 bases. The length of the CDR3 is 16 residues. Per germline, CDR1 SGHAT and CDR2 FQNNGV. After removal of 0 bases from V and 4 bases from J, the junction contained 3 bases not matched to a gene. The CDR3 loop is CASSLEGLAGHYEQYF. CDR3 DNA: TGTGCCAGCAGCTTAGAGGGACTAGCGGGACATTACGAGCAGTACTTC.

In this sample, this clonotype turned up many times. The chain is built from TRBV28 and TRBJ2-1, with D possibly TRBD1 on 6 matching bases. V was trimmed by 6 bases and J by 8 bases, leaving 20 bases between them. Germline V gene sequence: CDR1 MDHEN, CDR2 SYDVKM. This CDR3 spans 15 amino acids. The CDR3 loop reads CASSPSLTGYHEQFF. As DNA, the CDR3 is TGTGCCAGCAGCCCTTCCTTAACAGGGTACCATGAGCAGTTCTTC.

V and J are TRBV7-9 and TRBJ2-4, with D possibly matching TRBD1 (6 bases). V was pared by 1 base and J by 13 bases, with 14 bases between. Germline V gene sequence: CDR1 SEHNR, CDR2 FQNEAQ (reference sequence). The CDR3 has 13 amino acids. The CDR3 nucleotides read TGTGCCAGCAGCTTAGGGATTACAGGGCCCCAGTACTTC. This gives the protein CASSLGITGPQYF.

This clonotype was detected a few times. The chain uses TRBV7-9 and TRBJ1-1; 7 nucleotides match TRBD1. CDR1 SEHNR and CDR2 FQNEAQ come from the germline V gene (reference sequence). With V trimmed by 6 bases and J by 6 bases, 10 bases remained unmatched. The CDR3 covers 14 residues. In nucleotides, the CDR3 is TGTGCCAGCAGTCGTCTCTACAGGGGCTCTGAAGCTTTCTTT. Translating it yields CASSRLYRGSEAFF.

This clonotype occurred a few times. This rearrangement joins TRBV12-3 or TRBV12-4 to TRBJ1-2; 8 bases are a match to TRBD1. V dropped 5 bases and J dropped 6; count of bases not matched to a gene: 8. The CDR3 covers 14 residues. The CDR3 sequence is CASSQTQGADGYTF. The CDR3 nucleotides read TGTGCCAGCAGTCAAACCCAGGGGGCCGATGGCTACACCTTC.

CDR3 amino acids: CASSLDGTPNTGELFF. The CDR3, as DNA: TGCGCCAGCAGCTTGGATGGGACACCGAACACCGGGGAGCTGTTTTTT. V and J are TRBV5-1 and TRBJ2-2; a weak D match, TRBD1 (6 bases). Trimming pared 0 bases from V and 0 bases from J, leaving 9 bases between. Germline V gene lookup returns CDR1 SGHRS and CDR2 YFSETQ. The CDR3 is made up of 16 amino acids.

The rearrangement joins TRBV7-9 to TRBJ1-4, with 9 bases aligning to TRBD1. With V trimmed by 3 bases and J by 8 bases, 7 bases remained unmatched. CDR3 length: 15 amino acids. CDR1 is SEHNR, CDR2 FQNEAQ, per germline (reference sequence). The CDR3 spells CASSLSGTGTEKLFF. The CDR3 DNA is TGTGCCAGCAGCTTGAGCGGGACAGGGACCGAAAAACTGTTTTTT.